The 6 T cell receptor beta chains below were found in one sample sequenced in a study of T cell repertoires in cytomegalovirus infection. TCRdb passed the reads through MiXCR, listing each CDR3 protein once. The sample shows 510,000 or so distinct CDR3 sequences, around 27% of them seen only once. Source material: PBMCs. The receptors stem from a human donor in good health (CMV status not recorded). Some clones in this sample may be carry-over from other donors' samples.

The gene calls are TRBV5-1 and TRBJ1-1; TRBD1 agrees at 7 bases. CDR3 length: 13 residues. The trim removed 4 bases at V and 5 bases at J, leaving 5 bases unmatched. Germline-derived CDR1 and CDR2 are SGHRS and YFSETQ. CDR3 region: CASSGQAGTEAFF. CDR3 DNA sequence: TGCGCCAGCAGCGGACAGGCCGGAACTGAAGCTTTCTTT.

This chain uses TRBV9 with TRBJ1-1; D uncertain. The V end lost 0 bases, the J end lost 3 bases, and 12 bases lay between the germline ends. The CDR3 is 15 amino acids. The germline CDR1 and CDR2 sequences are SGDLS and YYNGEE. The CDR3 sequence is CASSVAGLADTEAFF. CDR3 in DNA: TGTGCCAGCAGCGTAGCTGGGCTAGCGGACACTGAAGCTTTCTTT.

The chain recombines TRBV19 with TRBJ1-2; unclear D gene. CDR1 and CDR2 from the germline V gene are LNHDA and SQIVND (reference sequence). Trimming shortened V by 9 bases and J by 4 bases, and 15 bases separated the two germline ends. This CDR3 comprises 13 residues. CDR3 nucleotide sequence: TGTGCCAGCGCCTTCGCCGGACCCTATGGCTACACCTTC. The encoded protein is CASAFAGPYGYTF. Full variable domain (rest looked up from reference TRBV19 and TRBJ1-2): DGGITQSPKYLFRKEGQNVTLSCEQNLNHDAMYWYRQDPGQGLRLIYYSQIVNDFQKGDIAEGYSVSREKKESFPLTVTSAQKNPTAFYLCASAFAGPYGYTFGSGTRLTVV.

The sample holds many counts of this clonotype. V and J are TRBV7-2 and TRBJ2-7, with 8 bases aligning to TRBD2. V shed 3 bases, J shed 6 bases, and the junction held 7 bases outside the gene matches. Germline values: CDR1 SGHTA, CDR2 FQGNSA. CDR3 length: 14 amino acids. The CDR3 DNA reads as TGTGCCAGCAGCTTCCGGGGGGGAGGGCGCGAGCAGTACTTC. Protein sequence: CASSFRGGGREQYF.

The chain recombines TRBV7-9 with TRBJ1-2; the D is unclear. The germline gives CDR1 SEHNR, CDR2 FQNEAQ (reference sequence). V dropped 5 bases and J dropped 0 bases, with 10 bases sitting between them. This CDR3 region has 14 residues. Here the CDR3 reads CASSTVGSNYGYTF. CDR3 nucleotides: TGTGCCAGCAGCACCGTTGGGTCTAACTATGGCTACACCTTC.

The sample holds a few counts of this clonotype. The CDR3 is CASSSHLTAMNTEAFF. The CDR3, as DNA: TGTGCCAGCAGTTCACACTTGACGGCCATGAACACTGAAGCTTTCTTT. The V and J genes are TRBV6-1 and TRBJ1-1, with no clear D. V lost 5 bases, J lost 0 bases, and 16 bases lay in between. CDR1 and CDR2 from the germline V gene are MNHNS and SASEGT. There are 16 residues in the CDR3.